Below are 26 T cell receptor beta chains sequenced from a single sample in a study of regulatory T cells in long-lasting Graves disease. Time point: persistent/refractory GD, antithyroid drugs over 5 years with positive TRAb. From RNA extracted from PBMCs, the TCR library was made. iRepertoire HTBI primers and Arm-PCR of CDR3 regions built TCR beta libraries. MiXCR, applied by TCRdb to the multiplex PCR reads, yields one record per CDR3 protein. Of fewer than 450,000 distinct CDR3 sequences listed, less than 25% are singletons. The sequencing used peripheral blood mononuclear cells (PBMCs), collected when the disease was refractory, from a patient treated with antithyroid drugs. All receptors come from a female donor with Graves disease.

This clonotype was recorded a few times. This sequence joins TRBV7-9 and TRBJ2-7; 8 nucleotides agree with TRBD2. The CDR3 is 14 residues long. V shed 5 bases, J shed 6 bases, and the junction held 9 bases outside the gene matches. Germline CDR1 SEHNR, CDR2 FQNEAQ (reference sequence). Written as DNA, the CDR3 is TGTGCCAGCAGCCCGCAGCGGGAGTGGGGCGAGCAGTACTTC. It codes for CASSPQREWGEQYF.

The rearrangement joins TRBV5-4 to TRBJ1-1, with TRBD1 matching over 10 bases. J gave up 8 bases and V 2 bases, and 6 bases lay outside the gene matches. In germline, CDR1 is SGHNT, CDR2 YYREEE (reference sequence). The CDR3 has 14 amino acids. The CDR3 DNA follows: TGTGCCAGCAGCTTACCCGGACAGGGGGGGGAAGCTTTCTTT. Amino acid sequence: CASSLPGQGGEAFF.

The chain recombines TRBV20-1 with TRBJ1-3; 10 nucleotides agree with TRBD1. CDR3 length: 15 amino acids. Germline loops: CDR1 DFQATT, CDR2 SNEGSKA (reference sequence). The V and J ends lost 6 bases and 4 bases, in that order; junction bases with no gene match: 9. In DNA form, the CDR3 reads TGCAGTGCAGACCCCGGGACAGGGGACGGAAACACCATATATTTT. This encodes CSADPGTGDGNTIYF.

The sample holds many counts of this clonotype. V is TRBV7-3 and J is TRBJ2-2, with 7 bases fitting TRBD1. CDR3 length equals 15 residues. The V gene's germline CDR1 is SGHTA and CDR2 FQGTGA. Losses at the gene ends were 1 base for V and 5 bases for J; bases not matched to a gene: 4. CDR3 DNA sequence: TGTGCCAGCAGCTTAAACAGGGGATTGACCGGGGAGCTGTTTTTT. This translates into CASSLNRGLTGELFF. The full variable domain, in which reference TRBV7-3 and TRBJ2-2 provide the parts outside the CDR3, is GAGVSQTPSNKVTEKGKYVELRCDPISGHTALYWYRQSLGQGPEFLIYFQGTGAADDSGLPNDRFFAVRPEGSVSTLKIQRTERGDSAVYLCASSLNRGLTGELFFGEGSRLTVL.

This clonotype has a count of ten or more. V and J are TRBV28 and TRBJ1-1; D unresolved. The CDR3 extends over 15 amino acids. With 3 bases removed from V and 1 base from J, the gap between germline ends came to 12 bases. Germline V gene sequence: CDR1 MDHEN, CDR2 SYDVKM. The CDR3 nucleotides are TGTGCCAGCAGTTTCTCCAGTGCTGGGAACACTGAAGCTTTCTTT. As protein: CASSFSSAGNTEAFF. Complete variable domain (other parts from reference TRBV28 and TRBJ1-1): DVKVTQSSRYLVKRTGEKVFLECVQDMDHENMFWYRQDPGLGLRLIYFSYDVKMKEKGDIPEGYSVSREKKERFSLILESASTNQTSMYLCASSFSSAGNTEAFFGQGTRLTVV.

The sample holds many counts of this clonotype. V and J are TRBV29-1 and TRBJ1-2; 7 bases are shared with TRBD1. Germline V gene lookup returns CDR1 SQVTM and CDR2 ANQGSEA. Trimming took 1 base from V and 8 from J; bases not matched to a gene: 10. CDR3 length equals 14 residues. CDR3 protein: CSVEGGGTARGYTF. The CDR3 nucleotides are TGCAGCGTTGAAGGGGGTGGGACAGCTCGGGGCTACACCTTC.

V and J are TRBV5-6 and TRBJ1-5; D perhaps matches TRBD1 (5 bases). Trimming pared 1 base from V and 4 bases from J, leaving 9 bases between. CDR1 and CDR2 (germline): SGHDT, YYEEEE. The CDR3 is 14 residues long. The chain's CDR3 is CASSLFQGNQPQHF. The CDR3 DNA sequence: TGTGCCAGCAGCTTGTTCCAGGGTAATCAGCCCCAGCATTTT.

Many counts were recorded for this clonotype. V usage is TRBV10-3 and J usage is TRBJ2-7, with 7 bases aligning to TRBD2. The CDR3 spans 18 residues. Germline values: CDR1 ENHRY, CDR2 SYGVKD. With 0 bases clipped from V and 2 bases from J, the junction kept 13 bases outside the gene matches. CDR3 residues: CAISESHGFREEAYEQYF. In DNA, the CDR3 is TGTGCCATCAGTGAGTCTCACGGGTTTCGGGAGGAAGCCTACGAGCAGTACTTC.

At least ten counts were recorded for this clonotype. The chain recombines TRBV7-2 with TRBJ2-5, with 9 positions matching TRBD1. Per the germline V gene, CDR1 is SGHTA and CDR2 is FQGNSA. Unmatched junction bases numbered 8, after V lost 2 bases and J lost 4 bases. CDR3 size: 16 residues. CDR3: CASSLTGTGTIETQYF. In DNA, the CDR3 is TGTGCCAGCAGCTTAACCGGGACAGGGACGATAGAGACCCAGTACTTC.

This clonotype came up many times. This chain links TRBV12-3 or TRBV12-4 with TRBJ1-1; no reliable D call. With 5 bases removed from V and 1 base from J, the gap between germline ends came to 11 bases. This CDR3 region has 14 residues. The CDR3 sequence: CASSPTARNTEAFF. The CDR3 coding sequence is TGTGCCAGCAGTCCGACGGCGCGGAACACTGAAGCTTTCTTT.

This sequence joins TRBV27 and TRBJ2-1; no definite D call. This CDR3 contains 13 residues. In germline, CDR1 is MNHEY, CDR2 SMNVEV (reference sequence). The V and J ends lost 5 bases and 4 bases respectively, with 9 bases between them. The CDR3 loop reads CASSPTVYNEQFF. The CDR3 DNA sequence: TGTGCCAGCAGTCCTACAGTGTACAATGAGCAGTTCTTC.

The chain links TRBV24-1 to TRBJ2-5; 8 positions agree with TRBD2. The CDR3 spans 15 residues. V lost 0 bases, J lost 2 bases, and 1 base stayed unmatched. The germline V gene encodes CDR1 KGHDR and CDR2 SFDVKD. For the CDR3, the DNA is TGTGCCACCAGTGATTTGACGGGAGGGCAAGAGACCCAGTACTTC. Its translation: CATSDLTGGQETQYF.

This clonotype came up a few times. Here the CDR3 DNA reads TGTGCCAGCTCACCGACCGACCGAGGGAACACCGGGGAGCTGTTTTTT. Translation: CASSPTDRGNTGELFF. This chain joins TRBV18 and TRBJ2-2; unclear D gene. CDR3 length equals 16 residues. The V and J ends lost 3 bases and 1 base respectively, with 12 bases between them. The germline V gene has CDR1 KGHSH and CDR2 LQKENI. The full variable domain, with the rest looked up from reference TRBV18 and TRBJ2-2, is NAGVMQNPRHLVRRRGQEARLRCSPMKGHSHVYWYRQLPEEGLKFMVYLQKENIIDESGMPKERFSAEFPKEGPSILRIQQVVRGDSAAYFCASSPTDRGNTGELFFGEGSRLTVL.

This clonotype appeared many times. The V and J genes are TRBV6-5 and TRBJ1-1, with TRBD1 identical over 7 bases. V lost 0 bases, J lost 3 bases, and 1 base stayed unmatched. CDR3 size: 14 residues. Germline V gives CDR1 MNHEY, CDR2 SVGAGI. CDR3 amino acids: CASSYSTGHTEAFF. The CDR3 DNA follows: TGTGCCAGCAGTTACTCGACAGGGCACACTGAAGCTTTCTTT.

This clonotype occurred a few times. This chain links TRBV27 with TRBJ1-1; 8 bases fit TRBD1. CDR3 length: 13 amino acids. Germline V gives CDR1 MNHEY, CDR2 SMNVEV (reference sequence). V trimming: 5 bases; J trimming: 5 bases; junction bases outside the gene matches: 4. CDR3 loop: CASSRTGWTEAFF. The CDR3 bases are TGTGCCAGCAGTCGGACAGGGTGGACTGAAGCTTTCTTT.

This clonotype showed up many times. Here the CDR3 reads CASSLVGAHQETQYF. The DNA for the CDR3 is TGTGCCAGCAGCTTAGTAGGGGCCCACCAAGAGACCCAGTACTTC. This rearrangement joins TRBV7-8 to TRBJ2-5, with D maybe TRBD1 (5 bases). CDR3 size: 15 residues. Between the trimmed V and J ends, which lost 1 base and 0 bases, there was a span of 9 bases. Germline V gene lookup returns CDR1 SGHVS and CDR2 FQNEAQ.

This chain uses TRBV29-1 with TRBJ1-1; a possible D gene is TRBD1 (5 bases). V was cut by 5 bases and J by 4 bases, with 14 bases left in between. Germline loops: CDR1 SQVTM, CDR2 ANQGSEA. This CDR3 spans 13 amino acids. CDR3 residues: CSVHAGAGTEAFF. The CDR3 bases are TGCAGCGTTCACGCTGGGGCGGGCACTGAAGCTTTCTTT.

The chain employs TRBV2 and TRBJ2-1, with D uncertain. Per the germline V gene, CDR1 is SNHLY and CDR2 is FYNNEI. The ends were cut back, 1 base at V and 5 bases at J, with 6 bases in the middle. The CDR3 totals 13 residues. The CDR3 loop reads CASSEGVNNEQFF. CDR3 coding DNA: TGTGCCAGCAGTGAAGGGGTGAACAATGAGCAGTTCTTC.

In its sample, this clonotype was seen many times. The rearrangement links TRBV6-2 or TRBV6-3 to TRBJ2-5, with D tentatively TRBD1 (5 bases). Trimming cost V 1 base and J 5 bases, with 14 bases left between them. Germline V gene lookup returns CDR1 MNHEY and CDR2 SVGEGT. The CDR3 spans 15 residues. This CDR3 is CASSYFGRVGETQYF. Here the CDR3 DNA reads TGTGCCAGCAGTTACTTCGGCAGGGTAGGGGAGACCCAGTACTTC.

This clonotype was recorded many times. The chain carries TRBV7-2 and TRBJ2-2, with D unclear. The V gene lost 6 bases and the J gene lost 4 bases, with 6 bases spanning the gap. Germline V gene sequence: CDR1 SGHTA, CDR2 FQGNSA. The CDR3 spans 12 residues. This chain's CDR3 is CASSFFTGELFF. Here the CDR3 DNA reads TGTGCCAGCAGTTTTTTCACCGGGGAGCTGTTTTTT.

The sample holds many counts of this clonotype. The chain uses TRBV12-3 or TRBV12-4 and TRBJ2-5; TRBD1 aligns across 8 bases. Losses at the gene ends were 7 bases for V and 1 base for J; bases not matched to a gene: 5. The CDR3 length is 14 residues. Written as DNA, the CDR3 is TGTGCCAGCACCCTCGGACAGGGCCAAGAGACCCAGTACTTC. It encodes CASTLGQGQETQYF.

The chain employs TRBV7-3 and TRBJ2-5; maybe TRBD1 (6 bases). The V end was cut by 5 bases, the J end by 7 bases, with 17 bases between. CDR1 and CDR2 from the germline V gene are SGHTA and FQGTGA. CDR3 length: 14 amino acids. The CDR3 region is CASSPRSGHGTQYF. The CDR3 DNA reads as TGTGCCAGCAGCCCCCGATCGGGACACGGGACCCAGTACTTC.

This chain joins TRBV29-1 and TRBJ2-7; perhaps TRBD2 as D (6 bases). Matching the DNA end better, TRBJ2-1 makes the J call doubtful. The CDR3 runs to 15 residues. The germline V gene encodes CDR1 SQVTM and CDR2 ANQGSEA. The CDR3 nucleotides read TGCAGCGTCAAAGGGACTTCGAGCTCCTACAATGAGCAGTTCTTC. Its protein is CSVKGTSSSYNEQFF.

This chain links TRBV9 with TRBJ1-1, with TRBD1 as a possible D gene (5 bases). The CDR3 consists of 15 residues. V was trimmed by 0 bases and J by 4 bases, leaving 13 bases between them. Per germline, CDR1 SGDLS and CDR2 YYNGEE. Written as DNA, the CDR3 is TGTGCCAGCAGCGTAGGGGCGGAGAGGGGCACTGAAGCTTTCTTT. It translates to CASSVGAERGTEAFF.

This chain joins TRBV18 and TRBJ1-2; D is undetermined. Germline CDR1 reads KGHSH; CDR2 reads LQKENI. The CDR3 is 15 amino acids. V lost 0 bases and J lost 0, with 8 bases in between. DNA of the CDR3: TGTGCCAGCTCACCACCTTCGAGGACTAACTATGGCTACACCTTC. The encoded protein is CASSPPSRTNYGYTF.

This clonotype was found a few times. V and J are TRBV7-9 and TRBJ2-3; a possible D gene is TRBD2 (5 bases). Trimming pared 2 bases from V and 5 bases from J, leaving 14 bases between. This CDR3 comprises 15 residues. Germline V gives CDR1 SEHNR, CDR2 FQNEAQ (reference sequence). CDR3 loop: CASSLWSGGGDTQYF. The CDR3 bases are TGTGCCAGCAGCTTATGGAGCGGAGGCGGAGATACGCAGTATTTT.